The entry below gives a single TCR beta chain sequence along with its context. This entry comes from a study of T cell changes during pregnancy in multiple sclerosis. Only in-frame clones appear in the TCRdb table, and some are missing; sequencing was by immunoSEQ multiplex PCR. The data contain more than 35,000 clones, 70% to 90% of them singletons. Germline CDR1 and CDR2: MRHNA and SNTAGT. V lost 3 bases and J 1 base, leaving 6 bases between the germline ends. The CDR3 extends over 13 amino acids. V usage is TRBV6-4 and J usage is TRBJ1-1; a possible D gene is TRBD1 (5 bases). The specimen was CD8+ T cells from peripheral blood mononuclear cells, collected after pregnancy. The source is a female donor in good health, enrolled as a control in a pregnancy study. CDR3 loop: CASSEGANTEAFF. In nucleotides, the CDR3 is TGTGCCAGCAGTGAAGGGGCGAACACTGAAGCTTTCTTT.